This T cell receptor beta chain was captured in a study of blood T cells in healthy people across ages. Study-level information: About one barcoded beta molecule was captured per two T cells (by template switching). General study points: Both higher diversity and more naive CD4+ cells marked long-lived donors when set against aged donors.

Using a J-beta primer mix together with a sample-barcoded 5' primer, a second PCR was run for roughly 7 to 12 cycles. MiXCR, applied by TCRdb to the 5' RACE reads, yields one record per CDR3 protein. Altogether about 1.4 million distinct CDR3 sequences are present, approximately 63% being singletons, with the ten largest covering over 6.5%. The V gene lost 4 bases and the J gene lost 2 bases, with 21 bases spanning the gap. This CDR3 is 17 amino acids long. Germline assignment: CDR1 WNHNN and CDR2 SYGVQD (reference sequence). This clonotype has only a few counts. Its cognate antigen is unknown. The chain joins TRBV10-1 to TRBJ2-7; D tentatively fits TRBD1 or TRBD2 (6 bases each). The clonotype was recovered from a man younger than 30 in good health. Sequencing used blood. CDR3 DNA: TGCGCCAGCAGTGGGGACTCTCCGGGACATTCGACCTACGAGCAGTACTTC. Protein: CASSGDSPGHSTYEQYF.